This TCR beta chain originates from a study of early T cells in non-severe SARS-CoV-2 infection. About the research overall: Bulk RNA isolated from unsorted whole blood underwent sequencing; chains were not paired.

The CDR3 extends over 13 amino acids. CDR1 and CDR2 (germline): MDHEN, SYDVKM. Trimming left V 4 bases short and J 3 bases short, with 10 bases between. Each CDR3 protein is one row after TCRdb ran MiXCR on the 5' RACE reads. The profile shows more than 50,000 distinct CDR3 sequences, around 12% of them singletons. This chain joins TRBV28 and TRBJ2-7; tentatively, D is TRBD1 (6 bases). The sequencing used whole blood, collected at baseline. This receptor was obtained from an adult who was a healthcare worker with PCR-confirmed SARS-CoV-2 infection or an uninfected control (not recorded which). The CDR3 here is CASSSRGFYEQYF. CDR3 nucleotide sequence: TGTGCCAGCAGTTCCAGGGGATTCTACGAGCAGTACTTC.